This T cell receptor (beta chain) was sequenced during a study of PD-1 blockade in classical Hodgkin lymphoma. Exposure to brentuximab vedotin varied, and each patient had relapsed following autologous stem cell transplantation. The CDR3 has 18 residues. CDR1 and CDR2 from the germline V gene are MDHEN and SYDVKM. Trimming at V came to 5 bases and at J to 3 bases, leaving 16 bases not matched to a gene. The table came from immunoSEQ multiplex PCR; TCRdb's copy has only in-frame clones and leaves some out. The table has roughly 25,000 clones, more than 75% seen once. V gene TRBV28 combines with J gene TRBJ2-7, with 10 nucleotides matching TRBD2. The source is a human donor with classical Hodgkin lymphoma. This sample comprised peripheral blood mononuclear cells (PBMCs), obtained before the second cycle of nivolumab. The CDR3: CASSPPSGGRRGFYEQYF. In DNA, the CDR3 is TGTGCCAGCAGTCCCCCTAGCGGGGGTAGAAGGGGCTTCTACGAGCAGTACTTC.